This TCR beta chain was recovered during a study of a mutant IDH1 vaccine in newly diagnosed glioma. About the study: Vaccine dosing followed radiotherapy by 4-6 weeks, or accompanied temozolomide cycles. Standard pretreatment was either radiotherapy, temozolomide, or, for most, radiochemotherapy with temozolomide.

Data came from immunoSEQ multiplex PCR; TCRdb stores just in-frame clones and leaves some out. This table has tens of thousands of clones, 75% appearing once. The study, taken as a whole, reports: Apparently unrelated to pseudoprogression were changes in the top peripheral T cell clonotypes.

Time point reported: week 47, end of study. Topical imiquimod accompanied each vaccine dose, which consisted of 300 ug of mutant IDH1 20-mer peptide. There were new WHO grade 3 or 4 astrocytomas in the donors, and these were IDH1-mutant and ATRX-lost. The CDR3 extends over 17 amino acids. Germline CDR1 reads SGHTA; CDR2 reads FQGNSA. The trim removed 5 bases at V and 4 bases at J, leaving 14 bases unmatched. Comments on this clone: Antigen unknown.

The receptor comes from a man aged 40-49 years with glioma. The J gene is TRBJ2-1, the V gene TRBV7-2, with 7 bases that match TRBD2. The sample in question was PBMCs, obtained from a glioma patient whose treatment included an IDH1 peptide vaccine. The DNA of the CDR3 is TGTGCCAGCAGCCCCCCACTAGCGTTCGGGGCATACAATGAGCAGTTCTTC. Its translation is CASSPPLAFGAYNEQFF.